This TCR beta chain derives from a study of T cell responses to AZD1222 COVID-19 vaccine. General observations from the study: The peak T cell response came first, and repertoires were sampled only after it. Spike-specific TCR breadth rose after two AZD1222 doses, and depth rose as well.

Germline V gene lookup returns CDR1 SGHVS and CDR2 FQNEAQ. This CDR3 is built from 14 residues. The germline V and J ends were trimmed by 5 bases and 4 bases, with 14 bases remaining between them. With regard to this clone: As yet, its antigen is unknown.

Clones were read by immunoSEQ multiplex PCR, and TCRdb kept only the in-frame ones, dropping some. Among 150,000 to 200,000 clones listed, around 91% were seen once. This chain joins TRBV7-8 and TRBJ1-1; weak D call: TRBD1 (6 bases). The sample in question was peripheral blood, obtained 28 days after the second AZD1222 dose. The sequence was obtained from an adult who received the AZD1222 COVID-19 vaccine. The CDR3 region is CASSRQASATEAFF. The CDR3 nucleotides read TGTGCCAGCAGCAGACAGGCCTCGGCCACTGAAGCTTTCTTT.